This entry is about one T cell receptor beta chain. Peripheral blood and lesional scalp punch biopsies came from alopecia areata patients. Trimming stripped 3 bases from V and 5 bases from J, with 11 bases between. This CDR3 is 13 amino acids long. Germline-derived CDR1 and CDR2 are SGDLS and YYNGEE. The data were obtained in a study of CD8+ T cells in alopecia areata. Whole-study context: Twice daily, treated patients received 5 to 10 mg of oral tofacitinib.

Extraction and reverse transcription of RNA yielded cDNA as the sequencing template. Profiling relied on immunoSEQ multiplex PCR, and the TCRdb table lists in-frame clones only, not all of them. The sample comprises 180,000 or so clones, 67% of which are singletons, and 9.5% to 12% rests with the top ten. This chain connects TRBV9 to TRBJ1-2, with D hard to call. The source material was CD8+ T cells sorted from blood, sampled at week 0. The source of this sequence is a human donor with alopecia areata. The CDR3 reads CASSGTALYGYTF. The CDR3 DNA reads as TGTGCCAGCAGCGGGACGGCCCTATATGGCTACACCTTC.